Listed below are T cell receptor beta chains from one sample, sequenced in a study of T cell responses to AZD1222 COVID-19 vaccine. TCRdb's copy holds only in-frame clones and misses some; the assay was immunoSEQ multiplex PCR. The repertoire holds about 120,000 clones, more than 70% seen once, with about 9.4% in the top ten. The sample consisted of peripheral blood, taken on day 0 of AZD1222 vaccination. These receptors came from an adult in good health. CDR3s leave out the opening cysteine and the closing phenylalanine or tryptophan.

v_call	j_call	cdr3_aa
TRBV9	TRBJ1-1	ASSDLVTEAF
TRBV3-1/TRBV3-2	TRBJ2-1	ASSQNLGDEQF
TRBV9	TRBJ1-3	ASSPHPQRSGNTIY
TRBV18	TRBJ1-6	ASSTGTSSSYNSPLH
TRBV5-4	TRBJ2-2	ASSQGQGYTGELF
TRBV3-1/TRBV3-2	TRBJ2-5	ASSQEVIGTQY
TRBV7-9	TRBJ2-7	ASSAIRQRLPYEQY
TRBV5-6	TRBJ2-7	ASSLDRVNYEQY
TRBV7-8	TRBJ1-2	ASSLGSGVANYGYT
TRBV2	TRBJ1-1	ASSERQVGRKTEAF
TRBV7-9	TRBJ1-1	ASSLGTGPEAF
TRBV5-1	TRBJ2-2	ASSRGASLGELF
TRBV7-2	TRBJ1-2	ASSQWDRGDYGYT
TRBV7-3	TRBJ2-3	ASSTQGYPTDTQY
TRBV15	TRBJ2-1	ATSSRQGASNEQF
TRBV2	TRBJ2-7	ASRTSGVPQQY
TRBV7-3	TRBJ2-2	ASSQTGITGELF
TRBV28	TRBJ1-4	ASSRGAVANEKLF
TRBV30	TRBJ2-7	AWSTPGLAGTYEQY
TRBV3-1/TRBV3-2	TRBJ2-1	ASSQDAGQESSYNEQF
TRBV28	TRBJ1-1	ASSLGLLGAF
TRBV6-6	TRBJ2-3	ASSYSRGEVDTQY
TRBV7-9	TRBJ1-3	ASTPTGAGNTIY
TRBV18	TRBJ2-1	ASSPPYPSSYNEQF
TRBV2	TRBJ2-3	ASSPGGGYGDQVTQY
TRBV12-3/TRBV12-4	TRBJ1-4	ASSKDREKLF
TRBV5-1	TRBJ1-6	ASSLDAGGSSPLH
TRBV29-1	TRBJ1-2	SVEQPHYGYT
TRBV5-1	TRBJ2-3	ASSLGLASSTDTQY
TRBV4-1	TRBJ1-2	ASSQDGTYVNGYT
TRBV2	TRBJ2-7	ASSETPGLAGTYEQY
TRBV7-7	TRBJ2-7	ASSYSQGYEQY
TRBV7-6	TRBJ2-2	ASSLVAGQSNTGELF
TRBV19	TRBJ2-2	ASSIRETGELF
TRBV11-1	TRBJ2-3	ASSLVGQTSADTQY
TRBV30	TRBJ2-3	AWSVNPDTQY
TRBV5-4	TRBJ1-2	ASSRQGGRGYT
TRBV18	TRBJ1-2	ASSPEGQGYGYT
TRBV5-8	TRBJ2-1	ASSLLDEGEQF
TRBV20-1	TRBJ1-2	MTGNGYT
TRBV6-5	TRBJ2-7	ASSYSAGAREQY
TRBV5-5	TRBJ1-1	ASSFRPTGTNTEAF
TRBV5-1	TRBJ1-1	ASSPGGRVMNTEAF
TRBV30	TRBJ1-2	AWSHPTGVIYGYT